These 31 T cell receptor beta chains share one sample of origin, sequenced in a study of blood T cells in healthy people across ages. A second PCR, run for roughly 6 to 11 cycles, used a sample-barcoded 5' primer plus a J-beta primer mix. TCRdb ran MiXCR on the 5' RACE reads and lists one entry per CDR3 protein. The sample consists of 550,000 to 700,000 distinct CDR3 sequences, 25% to 30% of them appearing once. The source material was blood. All receptors come from a woman between 65 and 79 years old in good health.

The rearrangement joins TRBV20-1 to TRBJ1-5; 8 nucleotides agree with TRBD1. The V segment lost 4 bases and the J segment 5 bases; nucleotides outside the gene matches: 1. The V gene's germline CDR1 is DFQATT and CDR2 SNEGSKA (reference sequence). This CDR3 spans 12 amino acids. The CDR3 nucleotides are TGCAGTGCTACAGGGGGCGATCAGCCCCAGCATTTT. This codes for CSATGGDQPQHF.

Many counts were recorded for this clonotype. The chain uses TRBV20-1 and TRBJ2-5, with 10 bases lining up with TRBD2. The CDR3 is made up of 15 amino acids. V was pared by 6 bases and J by 4 bases, with 11 bases of the junction left unmatched. Germline lookup yields CDR1 DFQATT and CDR2 SNEGSKA (reference sequence). CDR3 in amino acids: CSAERGGFGRETQYF. CDR3 coding DNA: TGCAGTGCCGAGCGGGGGGGCTTCGGCCGAGAGACCCAGTACTTC.

In this sample, this clonotype turned up a few times. The chain carries TRBV2 and TRBJ2-7; 8 nucleotides agree with TRBD2. This CDR3 is 15 amino acids long. Trimming at V came to 5 bases and at J to 0 bases, leaving 6 bases not matched to a gene. Germline CDR1 and CDR2: SNHLY and FYNNEI. The CDR3, as DNA: TGTGCCAGCAGTAGTCGACTAGCGATCTCCTACGAGCAGTACTTC. Its translation is CASSSRLAISYEQYF. Supplemented by reference TRBV2 and TRBJ2-7, the full variable domain reads EPEVTQTPSHQVTQMGQEVILRCVPISNHLYFYWYRQILGQKVEFLVSFYNNEISEKSEIFDDQFSVERPDGSNFTLKIRSTKLEDSAMYFCASSSRLAISYEQYFGPGTRLTVT.

The chain employs TRBV20-1 and TRBJ1-1; possibly TRBD1 for D (5 bases). V was cut by 3 bases and J by 4 bases, with 12 bases left in between. Germline lookup yields CDR1 DFQATT and CDR2 SNEGSKA (reference sequence). The CDR3 contains 13 residues. CDR3 in DNA: TGCAGTGCTAGTCAGGGCTTGGGCACTGAAGCTTTCTTT. Encoded protein: CSASQGLGTEAFF.

Details on this clonotype: A read error may account for a junction end that differs from germline. The chain joins TRBV2 to TRBJ1-2; D is ambiguous. The CDR3 consists of 14 residues. Per the germline V gene, CDR1 is SNHLY and CDR2 is FYNNEI. The CDR3, as DNA: TGTGTCAGCAGTGAAGAGGGCACCCCCTATGGCTACACCTTC. This translates into CVSSEEGTPYGYTF.

This clonotype was picked up a small number of times. This chain connects TRBV12-3 or TRBV12-4 to TRBJ1-5, with no clear D. V was clipped by 3 bases and J by 0 bases, with 3 bases between them. The CDR3 is made up of 13 amino acids. CDR3 amino acids: CASSFNSNQPQHF. In DNA, the CDR3 is TGTGCCAGCAGTTTCAATAGCAATCAGCCCCAGCATTTT.

The chain carries TRBV20-1 and TRBJ2-4; 7 nucleotides line up with TRBD2. Trimming removed 1 base from V and 3 bases from J; junction bases left unmatched: 3. Germline CDR1 and CDR2: DFQATT and SNEGSKA (reference sequence). The CDR3 sequence is 14 residues long. The CDR3 coding sequence is TGCAGTGCTAGAGCTGGGGAGGGCAAAAACATTCAGTACTTC. It is translated as CSARAGEGKNIQYF.

This clonotype was seen a few times. This chain connects TRBV20-1 to TRBJ2-5, with TRBD2 identical over 7 bases. Germline lookup yields CDR1 DFQATT and CDR2 SNEGSKA (reference sequence). Trimming cost V 0 bases and J 2 bases; bases outside gene matches: 6. The CDR3 consists of 15 residues. CDR3 loop: CSARDRQRGQETQYF. The CDR3 region has the DNA TGCAGTGCTAGAGATCGGCAGCGGGGACAAGAGACCCAGTACTTC.

This clonotype was counted a few times. The chain uses TRBV20-1 and TRBJ2-7; 11 bases match TRBD2. The length of the CDR3 is 16 residues. The germline V gene has CDR1 DFQATT and CDR2 SNEGSKA (reference sequence). The V gene end was trimmed by 3 bases and the J gene end by 4 bases; junction bases not matched to a gene: 11. The CDR3 coding sequence is TGCAGTGCTAGCCCTAGCGGGGGGACGAAGAAATACGAGCAGTACTTC. Its translation: CSASPSGGTKKYEQYF.

In its sample, this clonotype was seen a few times. This rearrangement joins TRBV24-1 to TRBJ1-1; D not certain. This CDR3 comprises 13 residues. V dropped 2 bases and J dropped 2 bases, with 5 bases sitting between them. The germline V gene has CDR1 KGHDR and CDR2 SFDVKD. The CDR3 sequence is CATSDSGNTEAFF. The CDR3 bases are TGTGCCACCAGTGATTCCGGAAACACTGAAGCTTTCTTT.

The genes are TRBV20-1 and TRBJ2-7; possibly TRBD2 for D (7 bases). This CDR3 has 12 amino acids. The V gene lost 6 bases and the J gene lost 2 bases, with 11 bases spanning the gap. CDR1 and CDR2 (germline): DFQATT, SNEGSKA (reference sequence). The CDR3 is CSAEGGAYEQYF. Here the CDR3 DNA reads TGCAGTGCCGAGGGGGGGGCCTACGAGCAGTACTTC.

This clonotype came up once. The chain employs TRBV6-6 and TRBJ2-5; no reliable D call. The CDR3 sequence is 15 residues long. The ends were cut back, 5 bases at V and 4 bases at J, with 17 bases in the middle. Germline V lookup: CDR1 MNHNY, CDR2 SVGAGI (reference sequence). The CDR3 reads CASSQRVLEGETQYF. CDR3 DNA: TGTGCCAGCAGTCAACGGGTCCTGGAAGGAGAGACCCAGTACTTC.

The table lists this clonotype with a few counts. This chain joins TRBV5-1 and TRBJ1-1; 10 bases align to TRBD1. The germline V gene has CDR1 SGHRS and CDR2 YFSETQ. The ends lost 2 bases at V and 5 bases at J; junction bases unmatched: 3. The length of the CDR3 is 14 residues. The CDR3 DNA follows: TGCGCCAGCAGCTTAGGGACAGGGGAAACTGAAGCTTTCTTT. It codes for CASSLGTGETEAFF.

The J gene is TRBJ2-1, the V gene TRBV15; TRBD1 is a possible D gene (6 bases). Trimming shortened V by 2 bases and J by 1 base, and 12 bases separated the two germline ends. The CDR3 extends over 16 amino acids. Germline V gene lookup returns CDR1 LNHNV and CDR2 YYDKDF (reference sequence). CDR3 protein: CATSRSRDTSYNEQFF. The CDR3 nucleotides read TGTGCCACCAGCAGATCCCGGGACACTTCCTACAATGAGCAGTTCTTC.

The chain couples TRBV6-6 to TRBJ2-4, with D maybe TRBD2 (7 bases). Germline V lookup: CDR1 MNHNY, CDR2 SVGAGI (reference sequence). This CDR3 has 17 amino acids. V shed 6 bases and J shed 2 bases, with 20 bases lying between them. The CDR3 sequence is CASSLRGGGQTKNIQYF. In nucleotides, the CDR3 is TGTGCCAGCAGCCTAAGAGGGGGGGGGCAGACCAAAAACATTCAGTACTTC.

This clonotype was seen only a few times. This chain uses TRBV7-3 with TRBJ1-1; D is unclear. Germline V gene sequence: CDR1 SGHTA, CDR2 FQGTGA. Trimming pared 4 bases from V and 0 bases from J, leaving 9 bases between. CDR3 length: 14 amino acids. DNA of the CDR3: TGTGCCAGCAGCTATAAGAGGATGAACACTGAAGCTTTCTTT. It is translated as CASSYKRMNTEAFF.

The table lists this clonotype with a few counts. The chain joins TRBV28 to TRBJ2-6; D unresolved. This CDR3 is 13 amino acids long. Trimming shortened V by 6 bases and J by 0 bases, and 3 bases separated the two germline ends. Germline V gives CDR1 MDHEN, CDR2 SYDVKM. The CDR3 DNA reads as TGTGCCAGCAGGCGCTCTGGGGCCAACGTCCTGACTTTC. It translates to CASRRSGANVLTF. The full variable domain, completed using reference TRBV28 and TRBJ2-6, is DVKVTQSSRYLVKRTGEKVFLECVQDMDHENMFWYRQDPGLGLRLIYFSYDVKMKEKGDIPEGYSVSREKKERFSLILESASTNQTSMYLCASRRSGANVLTFGAGSRLTVL.

The rearrangement links TRBV20-1 to TRBJ1-2; D gene unclear. Germline CDR1 reads DFQATT; CDR2 reads SNEGSKA (reference sequence). The CDR3 covers 13 residues. Trimming left V 1 base short and J 5 bases short, with 11 bases between. CDR3 nucleotide sequence: TGCAGTGCTAGAGGCCCGGACCTATATGGCTACACCTTC. Amino acid sequence: CSARGPDLYGYTF.

The gene calls are TRBV7-2 and TRBJ2-5; 7 nucleotides agree with TRBD1. The DNA end is more similar to TRBJ2-7, so the J call may be wrong. The CDR3 loop spans 14 amino acids. Germline V gene lookup returns CDR1 SGHTA and CDR2 FQGNSA. CDR3 DNA: TGTGCCAGCAGCTTAGTGGGGACAGCAGGCGAGCAGTACTTC. Its translation is CASSLVGTAGEQYF.

This clonotype was counted between two and nine times. The rearrangement joins TRBV3-1 to TRBJ1-3, with D uncertain. From germline, CDR1 is LGHDT and CDR2 YNNKEL (reference sequence). The CDR3 spans 14 residues. Trimming pared 4 bases from V and 4 bases from J, leaving 11 bases between. In DNA, the CDR3 is TGTGCCAGCAGCCCGGGTTTCGTGGGAAACACCATATATTTT. This translates into CASSPGFVGNTIYF. The full variable domain, completed using reference TRBV3-1 and TRBJ1-3, is DTAVSQTPKYLVTQMGNDKSIKCEQNLGHDTMYWYKQDSKKFLKIMFSYNNKELIINETVPNRFSPKSPDKAHLNLHINSLELGDSAVYFCASSPGFVGNTIYFGEGSWLTVV.

J is TRBJ2-1 and V is TRBV9; 11 positions agree with TRBD2. V was pared by 0 bases and J by 9 bases, with 5 bases of the junction left unmatched. Germline assignment: CDR1 SGDLS and CDR2 YYNGEE. The CDR3 has 15 residues. The CDR3 DNA is TGTGCCAGCAGCGTAGAAAATAGCGGGAGGGCTGAGCAGTTCTTC. Protein sequence: CASSVENSGRAEQFF.

The chain recombines TRBV3-1 with TRBJ2-3, with 10 bases matching TRBD2. This CDR3 is 15 amino acids long. Germline trimming cut 4 bases from V and 7 bases from J; bases unmatched to any gene: 8. CDR1 and CDR2 from the germline V gene are LGHDT and YNNKEL (reference sequence). This chain's CDR3 is CASSRGTSERNTQYF. In DNA form, the CDR3 reads TGTGCCAGCAGCCGTGGGACTAGCGAGCGGAATACGCAGTATTTT.

Points on this clonotype: At one end, the junction sequence differs from germline, possibly due to a read error. The rearrangement joins TRBV9 to TRBJ2-7; D is tentatively TRBD1 or TRBD2 (5 bases each). The CDR3 has 13 amino acids. The V gene's germline CDR1 is SGDLS and CDR2 YYNGEE. The CDR3 region is CASSAGPVYEQCF. The CDR3 bases are TGTGCCAGCAGCGCGGGACCAGTCTACGAGCAGTGCTTC.

This clonotype was detected a few times. This chain's CDR3 is CASTPFPGGTNEQFF. The CDR3 DNA is TGCGCCAGCACACCCTTTCCGGGAGGGACCAATGAGCAGTTCTTC. The chain couples TRBV5-1 to TRBJ2-1; 8 nucleotides agree with TRBD2. The ends lost 6 bases at V and 6 bases at J; junction bases unmatched: 11. Germline V lookup: CDR1 SGHRS, CDR2 YFSETQ. The CDR3 covers 15 residues.

CDR3 DNA sequence: TGCGCCAGCAGCCAAGATCTCTGGACTAGCGGGGGGGCGGAGACCCAGTACTTC. Amino acids: CASSQDLWTSGGAETQYF. This chain joins TRBV4-3 and TRBJ2-5, with 15 nucleotides matching TRBD2. CDR1 is LGHNA, CDR2 YSLEER, per germline. This CDR3 has 18 residues. V lost 0 bases, J lost 5 bases, and 7 bases stayed unmatched.

As concerns this clonotype: At one end the junction does not follow the germline gene, possibly because of a read error. V usage is TRBV20-1 and J usage is TRBJ2-5, with 13 bases fitting TRBD2. This CDR3 has 13 amino acids. The germline V gene has CDR1 DFQATT and CDR2 SNEGSKA (reference sequence). The chain's CDR3 is CSARVDGTSGAFF. For the CDR3, the DNA is TGCAGTGCTAGAGTAGATGGGACTAGCGGGGCTTTCTTC.

This clonotype was detected a few times. This chain links TRBV9 with TRBJ2-2, with D unresolved. The V gene's germline CDR1 is SGDLS and CDR2 YYNGEE. The CDR3 sequence is 16 residues long. The ends were cut back, 0 bases at V and 0 bases at J, with 9 bases in the middle. CDR3 amino acids: CASSVVGTPNTGELFF. The CDR3, as DNA: TGTGCCAGCAGCGTAGTTGGCACCCCGAACACCGGGGAGCTGTTTTTT.

The chain employs TRBV7-2 and TRBJ1-1; maybe TRBD1 (6 bases). The CDR3 has 15 residues. V was cut by 2 bases and J by 1 base, with 11 bases left in between. The germline gives CDR1 SGHTA, CDR2 FQGNSA. DNA for the CDR3: TGTACCAGCAGCTTATTAGGGGGGTCGAACACTGAAGCTTTCTTT. It translates to CTSSLLGGSNTEAFF. Combining the CDR3 with reference TRBV7-2 and TRBJ1-1 gives the whole variable domain GAGVSQSPSNKVTEKGKDVELRCDPISGHTALYWYRQSLGQGLEFLIYFQGNSAPDKSGLPSDRFSAERTGGSVSTLTIQRTQQEDSAVYLCTSSLLGGSNTEAFFGQGTRLTVV.

This clonotype was seen a handful of times. The chain carries TRBV10-3 and TRBJ2-5, with D uncertain. The CDR3 has 14 residues. CDR1 is ENHRY, CDR2 SYGVKD, per germline. V lost 4 bases to trimming and J lost 5 bases, with 14 bases between them. The CDR3 nucleotides are TGTGCCATCAGTGGGGCAGGTTCCGGGGAGACCCAGTACTTC. Its translation: CAISGAGSGETQYF.

Only a few counts were recorded for this clonotype. The chain recombines TRBV12-3 or TRBV12-4 with TRBJ1-5, with TRBD1 identical over 7 bases. J gave up 9 bases and V 10 bases, and 9 bases lay outside the gene matches. This CDR3 spans 12 amino acids. Here the CDR3 DNA reads TGTGCCACCGGGACAGCCAGTGGGCCCCAGCATTTT. It yields the protein CATGTASGPQHF.

This clonotype appeared a few times. V is TRBV29-1 and J is TRBJ1-3, with 11 bases that match TRBD1. After removal of 4 bases from V and 3 bases from J, the junction contained 5 bases not matched to a gene. Germline CDR1 and CDR2: SQVTM and ANQGSEA. The CDR3 covers 15 residues. The CDR3 coding sequence is TGCAGCGTTGGAGGGACAGGGGGAAATGGAAACACCATATATTTT. This sequence encodes CSVGGTGGNGNTIYF. Full variable domain (missing parts from reference TRBV29-1 and TRBJ1-3): SAVISQKPSRDICQRGTSLTIQCQVDSQVTMMFWYRQQPGQSLTLIATANQGSEATYESGFVIDKFPISRPNLTFSTLTVSNMSPEDSSIYLCSVGGTGGNGNTIYFGEGSWLTVV.